This TCR beta chain stems from a study of T cell repertoires in cytomegalovirus infection. TCRdb independently ran MiXCR on the reads; one entry per CDR3 protein. The sample gives a few hundred thousand distinct CDR3 sequences, 9.5% of which show up once; about 3.9% is in the top ten. As regards this clonotype: It may be a read error: a sequence one base away is much more abundant.

The CDR3 runs 18 residues. Germline CDR1 SGHAT, CDR2 FQDESV (reference sequence). Sample: PBMCs. The chain employs TRBV11-1 and TRBJ2-3; the match to TRBD2 covers 10 bases. The sequence derives from a human donor in good health (CMV status not recorded). Some clones in this sample may be carry-over from other donors' samples. The CDR3 DNA sequence: TGTTCCAGCAGCTTAGCGGCAACTAGCGGGGCTAGCACAGATACGCAGTATTTT. Amino acids: CSSSLAATSGASTDTQYF.